This T cell receptor (beta chain) stems from a study of blood T cell repertoires in COVID-19. Overall study: COVID-19 samples from acute and convalescent phases originated in the United States, Italy and Spain. The analysed material was cDNA or gDNA that came from T cells, B-cell-depleted T cells, or PBMCs.

Only in-frame clones appear in the TCRdb table, and some are missing; sequencing was by immunoSEQ multiplex PCR. The table shows approximately 68,000 clones, with 75% to 90% occurring only once. The sequence was collected from an elderly woman with active or convalescent COVID-19. Sequencing was done on a sample of peripheral blood.

The CDR3 sequence: CASSSARDRAEKLFF. The CDR3 region has the DNA TGTGCCAGCAGCTCAGCTCGGGACAGGGCTGAAAAACTGTTTTTT. The J gene is TRBJ1-4, the V gene TRBV7-9, with 9 bases fitting TRBD1. With 4 bases clipped from V and 7 bases from J, the junction kept 7 bases outside the gene matches. The CDR3 contains 15 residues. CDR1 is SEHNR and CDR2 is FQNEAQ in the germline V gene (reference sequence). Complete variable domain (other parts from reference TRBV7-9 and TRBJ1-4): DTGVSQNPRHKITKRGQNVTFRCDPISEHNRLYWYRQTLGQGPEFLTYFQNEAQLEKSRLLSDRFSAERPKGSFSTLEIQRTEQGDSAMYLCASSSARDRAEKLFFGSGTQLSVL.